Listed below are T cell receptor beta chains from one sample, sequenced in a study of T cell repertoires in aging, cancer and after chemotherapy. Each CDR3 protein gets one entry after TCRdb re-called the multiplex PCR reads with MiXCR. The sample carries approximately 2,000 distinct CDR3 sequences, around 33% recorded once. Sequencing was performed on blood. These receptors originate from a human donor with a solid tumor. Both conserved end residues are part of each CDR3. Fields, in order: J gene, D gene, clone size, V gene, CDR3 protein, CDR3 DNA. The D gene is left open where the match is weak. The size entry is marked missing in some rows and otherwise reads once, few, many or a size class.

j_call: TRBJ2-7
d_call: NA
clone_size: large
v_call: TRBV7-6
cdr3_aa: CASSLGPNYEQYF
cdr3_nt: TGTGCCAGCAGCTTAGGCCCGAACTACGAGCAGTACTTC

j_call: TRBJ2-7
d_call: NA
clone_size: NA
v_call: TRBV12-3/TRBV12-4
cdr3_aa: CASSPQAGASYEQYF
cdr3_nt: TGTGCCAGCAGCCCCCAAGCAGGGGCCTCCTACGAGCAGTACTTC

j_call: TRBJ2-2
d_call: NA
clone_size: NA
v_call: TRBV19
cdr3_aa: CASSSQGNTGELFF
cdr3_nt: TGTGCCAGTAGTAGCCAGGGGAACACCGGGGAGCTGTTTTTT

j_call: TRBJ2-3
d_call: NA
clone_size: few
v_call: TRBV6-1
cdr3_aa: CASSDPPDTQYF
cdr3_nt: TGTGCCAGCAGTGATCCCCCAGATACGCAGTATTTT

j_call: TRBJ2-5
d_call: TRBD1
clone_size: NA
v_call: TRBV5-4
cdr3_aa: CASSLGQGANQETQYF
cdr3_nt: TGTGCCAGCAGCTTGGGACAGGGGGCGAACCAAGAGACCCAGTACTTC

j_call: TRBJ2-7
d_call: NA
clone_size: few
v_call: TRBV13
cdr3_aa: CASSQERYEQYF
cdr3_nt: TGTGCCAGCAGCCAGGAGCGATACGAGCAGTACTTC

j_call: TRBJ2-5
d_call: TRBD2
clone_size: large
v_call: TRBV6-5
cdr3_aa: CASSYNAGGQDWETQYF
cdr3_nt: TGTGCCAGCAGTTATAATGCGGGAGGGCAGGATTGGGAGACCCAGTACTTC

j_call: TRBJ2-7
d_call: TRBD2
clone_size: NA
v_call: TRBV20-1
cdr3_aa: CSAVPTSGSLYEQYF
cdr3_nt: TGCAGTGCCGTCCCGACTAGCGGGAGCCTCTACGAGCAGTACTTC

j_call: TRBJ2-1
d_call: NA
clone_size: NA
v_call: TRBV6-5
cdr3_aa: CASSVSPRRDNEQFF
cdr3_nt: TGTGCCAGCAGTGTCTCCCCCCGGAGGGACAATGAGCAGTTCTTC

j_call: TRBJ1-1
d_call: TRBD1
clone_size: NA
v_call: TRBV6-2/TRBV6-3
cdr3_aa: CASSPDRDNTEAFF
cdr3_nt: TGTGCCAGCAGTCCGGACAGGGATAACACTGAAGCTTTCTTT

j_call: TRBJ1-2
d_call: NA
clone_size: large
v_call: TRBV29-1
cdr3_aa: CSVADGYTF
cdr3_nt: TGCAGCGTTGCGGATGGCTACACCTTC

j_call: TRBJ2-3
d_call: TRBD2
clone_size: NA
v_call: TRBV7-9
cdr3_aa: CAVGPLAGDTQYF
cdr3_nt: TGTGCCGTGGGTCCCCTAGCGGGAGATACGCAGTATTTT

j_call: TRBJ2-7
d_call: NA
clone_size: NA
v_call: TRBV10-3
cdr3_aa: CAISDLGRTYEQYF
cdr3_nt: TGTGCCATCAGTGATCTAGGGAGGACCTACGAGCAGTACTTC

j_call: TRBJ2-2
d_call: TRBD1
clone_size: NA
v_call: TRBV12-3/TRBV12-4
cdr3_aa: CASSLHGQGNTGELFF
cdr3_nt: TGTGCCAGCAGTTTGCACGGACAGGGAAACACCGGGGAGCTGTTTTTT

j_call: TRBJ2-7
d_call: NA
clone_size: NA
v_call: TRBV6-5
cdr3_aa: CASSRGDSLSYEQYF
cdr3_nt: TGTGCCAGCAGCCGGGGGGACAGCCTGTCCTACGAGCAGTACTTC

j_call: TRBJ2-7
d_call: TRBD1
clone_size: NA
v_call: TRBV6-6
cdr3_aa: CASSYSNPGQGVRSSYEQYF
cdr3_nt: TGTGCCAGCAGTTACTCGAACCCGGGACAGGGGGTCCGGAGCTCCTACGAGCAGTACTTC

j_call: TRBJ2-2
d_call: NA
clone_size: NA
v_call: TRBV5-6
cdr3_aa: CASSLAVLVFGELFF
cdr3_nt: TGTGCCAGCAGCTTGGCTGTACTAGTTTTCGGGGAGCTGTTTTTT

j_call: TRBJ2-7
d_call: NA
clone_size: NA
v_call: TRBV10-3
cdr3_aa: CAISSEREQYF
cdr3_nt: TGTGCCATCAGCTCTGAGAGGGAGCAGTACTTC

j_call: TRBJ2-5
d_call: TRBD2
clone_size: NA
v_call: TRBV20-1
cdr3_aa: CSAGPGGLHGGTQYF
cdr3_nt: TGCAGTGCTGGCCCGGGGGGGCTTCATGGGGGGACCCAGTACTTC

j_call: TRBJ2-1
d_call: TRBD2
clone_size: NA
v_call: TRBV7-9
cdr3_aa: CASSFETSGRNEQFF
cdr3_nt: TGTGCCAGCAGCTTCGAGACTAGCGGGAGAAATGAGCAGTTCTTC

j_call: TRBJ2-7
d_call: NA
clone_size: few
v_call: TRBV27
cdr3_aa: CASSKPGISYEQYF
cdr3_nt: TGTGCCAGCAGTAAGCCGGGAATCTCCTACGAGCAGTACTTC

j_call: TRBJ1-1
d_call: NA
clone_size: NA
v_call: TRBV24-1
cdr3_aa: CATSDFPGVEAFF
cdr3_nt: TGTGCCACCAGTGATTTTCCCGGGGTTGAAGCTTTCTTT

j_call: TRBJ2-6
d_call: NA
clone_size: NA
v_call: TRBV5-1
cdr3_aa: CASSLTGPGSSGANVLTF
cdr3_nt: TGCGCCAGCAGCTTGACAGGCCCAGGGAGCTCTGGGGCCAACGTCCTGACTTTC

j_call: TRBJ2-1
d_call: TRBD2
clone_size: NA
v_call: TRBV7-2
cdr3_aa: CASSLVGLAGDNEQFF
cdr3_nt: TGTGCCAGCAGCTTAGTTGGGCTAGCGGGAGATAATGAGCAGTTCTTC

j_call: TRBJ2-5
d_call: NA
clone_size: NA
v_call: TRBV19
cdr3_aa: CASSQGGETQYF
cdr3_nt: TGTGCCAGTAGCCAGGGGGGAGAGACCCAGTACTTC

j_call: TRBJ2-3
d_call: TRBD2
clone_size: NA
v_call: TRBV24-1
cdr3_aa: CATSDPSGVTDTQYF
cdr3_nt: TGTGCCACCAGTGACCCTAGCGGGGTAACAGATACGCAGTATTTT

j_call: TRBJ2-7
d_call: NA
clone_size: NA
v_call: TRBV5-6
cdr3_aa: CASSLAATEQYF
cdr3_nt: TGTGCCAGCAGCTTGGCCGCTACCGAGCAGTACTTC

j_call: TRBJ2-7
d_call: TRBD2
clone_size: NA
v_call: TRBV12-3/TRBV12-4
cdr3_aa: CASSLAPGTSGSVVFYEQYF
cdr3_nt: TGTGCCAGCAGTTTAGCGCCCGGGACTAGCGGTAGTGTGGTTTTCTACGAGCAGTACTTC

j_call: TRBJ2-3
d_call: TRBD2
clone_size: few
v_call: TRBV27
cdr3_aa: CASSFSGRYSDTQYF
cdr3_nt: TGTGCCAGCAGTTTTTCCGGGAGGTATAGCGATACGCAGTATTTT

j_call: TRBJ2-7
d_call: NA
clone_size: few
v_call: TRBV6-5
cdr3_aa: CASSYSYLPRYEQYF
cdr3_nt: TGTGCCAGCAGTTACTCGTATTTACCGAGGTACGAGCAGTACTTC

j_call: TRBJ1-1
d_call: TRBD1
clone_size: few
v_call: TRBV29-1
cdr3_aa: CSVASGTANTEAFF
cdr3_nt: TGCAGCGTCGCCTCCGGGACAGCGAACACTGAAGCTTTCTTT

j_call: TRBJ2-7
d_call: TRBD2
clone_size: NA
v_call: TRBV6-5
cdr3_aa: CASGGGGTQTYEQYF
cdr3_nt: TGTGCCAGCGGGGGGGGGGGGACTCAAACCTACGAGCAGTACTTC

j_call: TRBJ1-6
d_call: NA
clone_size: NA
v_call: TRBV10-1
cdr3_aa: CASSPASDSPLHF
cdr3_nt: TGCGCCAGCAGCCCGGCTTCAGATTCACCCCTCCACTTT

j_call: TRBJ2-1
d_call: NA
clone_size: few
v_call: TRBV7-2
cdr3_aa: CASSLNYNEQFF
cdr3_nt: TGTGCCAGCAGCTTAAACTACAATGAGCAGTTCTTC

j_call: TRBJ2-3
d_call: NA
clone_size: NA
v_call: TRBV6-2/TRBV6-3
cdr3_aa: CASSEDSTDTQYF
cdr3_nt: TGTGCCAGCAGTGAAGATAGCACAGATACGCAGTATTTT

j_call: TRBJ2-7
d_call: NA
clone_size: NA
v_call: TRBV5-5
cdr3_aa: CASNLGSSNEQYF
cdr3_nt: TGTGCCAGCAACTTGGGGAGTTCCAACGAGCAGTACTTC

j_call: TRBJ2-7
d_call: NA
clone_size: NA
v_call: TRBV6-2/TRBV6-3
cdr3_aa: CASSLLVGSYEQYF
cdr3_nt: TGTGCCAGCAGTTTACTAGTTGGATCCTACGAGCAGTACTTC

j_call: TRBJ2-7
d_call: TRBD1
clone_size: NA
v_call: TRBV18
cdr3_aa: CASSRRQGSAYEQYF
cdr3_nt: TGTGCCAGCTCACGAAGACAGGGTAGCGCCTACGAGCAGTACTTC

j_call: TRBJ2-3
d_call: NA
clone_size: once
v_call: TRBV12-3/TRBV12-4
cdr3_aa: CASSFWQQGTDTQYF
cdr3_nt: TGTGCCAGCAGTTTTTGGCAGCAGGGCACAGATACGCAGTATTTT

j_call: TRBJ1-2
d_call: TRBD1
clone_size: NA
v_call: TRBV6-2/TRBV6-3
cdr3_aa: CASRTGAGYTF
cdr3_nt: TGTGCCAGCAGGACAGGGGCTGGCTACACCTTC

j_call: TRBJ1-4
d_call: NA
clone_size: NA
v_call: TRBV5-4
cdr3_aa: CASSLDQEATNEKLFF
cdr3_nt: TGTGCCAGCAGCTTGGACCAGGAGGCAACTAATGAAAAACTGTTTTTT

j_call: TRBJ2-1
d_call: NA
clone_size: few
v_call: TRBV7-2
cdr3_aa: CASSLGDYNEQFF
cdr3_nt: TGTGCCAGCAGCTTAGGGGACTACAATGAGCAGTTCTTC

j_call: TRBJ1-1
d_call: NA
clone_size: NA
v_call: TRBV7-5
cdr3_aa: CISVPAMNTEAFF
cdr3_nt: NA

j_call: TRBJ1-6
d_call: NA
clone_size: NA
v_call: TRBV4-2
cdr3_aa: CASSQADRYNSPLHF
cdr3_nt: TGCGCCAGCAGCCAAGCCGACAGGTATAATTCACCCCTCCACTTT